This TCR beta chain emerged from a study of radiation and T cells in renal cell carcinoma. Study background: Nephrectomy followed 15 Gy stereotactic body radiation by 4 weeks.

The sample's time point: baseline pretreatment blood. Treatment meaning: 15 Gy SBRT to primary tumor, nephrectomy 4 weeks later. Repertoires were generated with immunoSEQ multiplex PCR, while TCRdb's copy carries only in-frame clones and drops some. The sample gives more than 95,000 clones, roughly 85% of which show up once; about 3% is in the top ten. The V and J ends lost 2 bases and 4 bases respectively, with 6 bases between them. The CDR3 totals 12 residues. Germline CDR1 is SGHTS and CDR2 is YDEGEE. The clonotype was recovered from a woman aged 55-69 years with renal cell carcinoma. This chain connects TRBV5-8 to TRBJ1-2; D not resolved. The material sequenced was blood, taken from a patient whose treatment included radiotherapy and nephrectomy. CDR3 sequence (DNA): TGTGCCAGCAGCTTCCGCAGCTATGGCTACACCTTC. Its protein is CASSFRSYGYTF.